These 31 T cell receptor beta chains came from one sample sequenced in a study of blood T cell repertoires in COVID-19. Generated by immunoSEQ multiplex PCR, the TCRdb table keeps only in-frame clones and is missing some. The sample consists of just over 250,000 clones, 88% of them appearing once. The specimen was peripheral blood. These receptor sequences come from a man between 60 and 70 years old who had recovered from COVID-19.

The V call is TRBV7-2, the J call TRBJ1-3; D uncertain. CDR1 is SGHTA, CDR2 FQGNSA, per germline. Between the trimmed V and J ends, which lost 3 bases and 8 bases, there was a span of 8 bases. The CDR3 totals 12 residues. CDR3 in amino acids: CASSFFGDTIYF. CDR3 DNA: TGTGCCAGCAGCTTTTTCGGGGACACCATATATTTT. Combining the CDR3 with reference TRBV7-2 and TRBJ1-3 gives the whole variable domain GAGVSQSPSNKVTEKGKDVELRCDPISGHTALYWYRQSLGQGLEFLIYFQGNSAPDKSGLPSDRFSAERTGGSVSTLTIQRTQQEDSAVYLCASSFFGDTIYFGEGSWLTVV.

The chain's CDR3 is CASSEGGGSTQPQHF. Here the CDR3 DNA reads TGTGCCAGCAGTGAAGGGGGGGGTTCGACTCAGCCCCAGCATTTT. The gene calls are TRBV6-1 and TRBJ1-5; D is perhaps TRBD1 (5 bases). The CDR3 extends over 15 amino acids. Trimming removed 1 base at V and 6 bases at J, with 13 bases between. CDR1 and CDR2 (germline): MNHNS, SASEGT.

This clone was detected a few times. The J gene is TRBJ1-1, the V gene TRBV9; TRBD1 might be the D (6 bases). The CDR3 consists of 16 residues. Germline loops: CDR1 SGDLS, CDR2 YYNGEE. The germline V and J ends were trimmed by 1 base and 0 bases, with 13 bases remaining between them. Here the CDR3 DNA reads TGTGCCAGCAGCGTAACAGGGAATCATTTGAACACTGAAGCTTTCTTT. Protein sequence: CASSVTGNHLNTEAFF.

The V and J genes are TRBV6-1 and TRBJ1-5, with a possible D match to TRBD1 (5 bases). The CDR3 sequence is 18 residues long. Germline-derived CDR1 and CDR2 are MNHNS and SASEGT. V was clipped by 3 bases and J by 2 bases, with 20 bases between them. The DNA of the CDR3 is TGTGCCAGCAGTGACCCCCAGGGATCGGTGCTGGGCAATCAGCCCCAGCATTTT. It encodes CASSDPQGSVLGNQPQHF.

This clone was observed a single time. The V and J genes are TRBV9 and TRBJ2-7; TRBD2 matches at 8 bases. CDR1 is SGDLS and CDR2 is YYNGEE in the germline V gene. This CDR3 has 15 amino acids. V lost 4 bases, J lost 4 bases, and 10 bases stayed unmatched. The CDR3 sequence: CASSPTGTRRYEQYF. CDR3 nucleotides: TGTGCCAGCAGCCCTACCGGGACTAGGAGGTACGAGCAGTACTTC.

V and J are TRBV5-4 and TRBJ2-2; tentatively, D is TRBD1 (7 bases). From germline, CDR1 is SGHNT and CDR2 YYREEE (reference sequence). Trimming took off 2 bases at V and 6 bases at J, with 14 bases between the two ends. The CDR3 extends over 15 amino acids. CDR3 sequence (DNA): TGTGCCAGCAGCTTCCGACAGGGAGGTGCCGGGGAGCTGTTTTTT. Protein: CASSFRQGGAGELFF.

This sequence joins TRBV5-5 and TRBJ1-1; maybe TRBD1 (6 bases). The germline gives CDR1 SGHKS, CDR2 YYEKEE (reference sequence). The V end was cut by 4 bases, the J end by 7 bases, with 14 bases between. This CDR3 contains 13 residues. The CDR3 sequence: CASSTDSLYEAFF. The CDR3 bases are TGTGCCAGCAGCACGGACAGTCTTTATGAAGCTTTCTTT. Filled out from reference TRBV5-5 and TRBJ1-1, the complete variable domain reads DAGVTQSPTHLIKTRGQQVTLRCSPISGHKSVSWYQQVLGQGPQFIFQYYEKEERGRGNFPDRFSARQFPNYSSELNVNALLLGDSALYLCASSTDSLYEAFFGQGTRLTVV.

The chain joins TRBV19 to TRBJ2-7, with 10 bases that match TRBD2. The CDR3 is made up of 14 amino acids. Germline V gene sequence: CDR1 LNHDA, CDR2 SQIVND (reference sequence). With 5 bases clipped from V and 3 bases from J, the junction kept 4 bases outside the gene matches. CDR3: CASSLAGGGYEQYF. The CDR3 DNA follows: TGTGCCAGTAGTTTAGCGGGGGGAGGCTACGAGCAGTACTTC.

V and J are TRBV5-1 and TRBJ1-3, with a tentative D call TRBD1 (5 bases). The V end lost 4 bases, the J end lost 4 bases, and 15 bases lay between the germline ends. Germline V gene lookup returns CDR1 SGHRS and CDR2 YFSETQ. The CDR3 covers 15 residues. CDR3 loop: CASSPSGDRGNTIYF. The CDR3 nucleotides are TGCGCCAGCAGCCCGTCGGGGGACCGGGGAAACACCATATATTTT.

The gene calls are TRBV6-5 and TRBJ2-3, with 7 bases identical to TRBD1. There are 15 residues in the CDR3. Trimming at V came to 5 bases and at J to 6 bases, leaving 11 bases not matched to a gene. Germline loops: CDR1 MNHEY, CDR2 SVGAGI. The CDR3: CASSPRTGGGDTQYF. CDR3 bases: TGTGCCAGCAGTCCCCGGACAGGAGGCGGTGATACGCAGTATTTT.

The chain employs TRBV19 and TRBJ1-1, with D uncertain. The germline CDR1 and CDR2 sequences are LNHDA and SQIVND (reference sequence). Trimming removed 10 bases from V and 3 bases from J, with 18 bases in between. This CDR3 contains 14 residues. CDR3 DNA: TGTGCCACCAAAAGAGGGTTTGGGGACACTGAAGCTTTCTTT. Amino acids: CATKRGFGDTEAFF.

The gene calls are TRBV24-1 and TRBJ2-6; D unclear. CDR1 and CDR2 from the germline V gene are KGHDR and SFDVKD. Trimming took off 3 bases at V and 0 bases at J, with 8 bases between the two ends. The CDR3 length is 16 residues. DNA of the CDR3: TGTGCCACCAGTGATCCGAACATCTCTGGGGCCAACGTCCTGACTTTC. Translating gives CATSDPNISGANVLTF.

This chain connects TRBV7-3 to TRBJ2-2; D call uncertain. The CDR3 has 17 residues. V gave up 4 bases and J gave up 4 bases, with 19 bases separating them. Germline loops: CDR1 SGHTA, CDR2 FQGTGA. The CDR3 here is CASSSRPDSPSTGELFF. The CDR3 coding sequence is TGTGCCAGCAGCTCCCGGCCCGACTCCCCCAGCACCGGGGAGCTGTTTTTT.

This chain links TRBV20-1 with TRBJ1-2; possible D gene TRBD1, 5 bases. CDR3 length: 11 residues. The germline gives CDR1 DFQATT, CDR2 SNEGSKA (reference sequence). Trimming removed 7 bases from V and 7 bases from J, with 13 bases in between. In DNA, the CDR3 is TGCAGTGGTTCATCAGGGCCTGGCTACACCTTC. It yields the protein CSGSSGPGYTF.

The rearrangement uses TRBV7-2 and TRBJ2-1, with a possible D match to TRBD1 (5 bases). Germline CDR1 and CDR2: SGHTA and FQGNSA. The CDR3 is made up of 15 amino acids. The V gene lost 6 bases and the J gene lost 1 base, with 13 bases spanning the gap. This CDR3 reads CASRTRVLSYNEQFF. CDR3 nucleotide sequence: TGTGCCAGCAGGACCAGGGTTTTGTCCTACAATGAGCAGTTCTTC. The variable domain in full, with the rest retrieved from reference TRBV7-2 and TRBJ2-1, is GAGVSQSPSNKVTEKGKDVELRCDPISGHTALYWYRQSLGQGLEFLIYFQGNSAPDKSGLPSDRFSAERTGGSVSTLTIQRTQQEDSAVYLCASRTRVLSYNEQFFGPGTRLTVL.

The chain recombines TRBV5-5 with TRBJ2-7, with no clear D. Deletions cut 4 bases from V and 3 bases from J, with 14 bases between. The CDR3 is made up of 14 amino acids. Germline CDR1 is SGHKS and CDR2 is YYEKEE (reference sequence). For the CDR3, the DNA is TGTGCCAGCAGCACGACGGGTATTATCTACGAGCAGTACTTC. As protein: CASSTTGIIYEQYF.

The CDR3 sequence is CASSPRTGYDEQFF. The CDR3 bases are TGCGCCAGCAGCCCCAGGACAGGGTATGATGAGCAGTTCTTC. This chain joins TRBV5-1 and TRBJ2-1, with 8 bases aligning to TRBD1. After removal of 4 bases from V and 8 bases from J, the junction contained 8 bases not matched to a gene. Germline assignment: CDR1 SGHRS and CDR2 YFSETQ. This CDR3 has 14 residues.

The rearrangement links TRBV5-1 to TRBJ2-7, with D tentatively TRBD1 (5 bases). CDR1 is SGHRS, CDR2 YFSETQ, per germline. V shed 0 bases and J shed 1 base, with 8 bases lying between them. The CDR3 has 14 amino acids. CDR3 residues: CASSLGGRSYEQYF. The CDR3, as DNA: TGCGCCAGCAGCTTGGGGGGCAGGTCCTACGAGCAGTACTTC.

This clone was found once. This chain uses TRBV9 with TRBJ1-3; the D is unclear. CDR1 and CDR2 from the germline V gene are SGDLS and YYNGEE. This CDR3 has 15 residues. The V end was cut by 0 bases, the J end by 0 bases, with 7 bases between. Here the CDR3 reads CASSVAGISGNTIYF. CDR3 DNA sequence: TGTGCCAGCAGCGTAGCGGGGATCTCTGGAAACACCATATATTTT.

The chain joins TRBV7-3 to TRBJ1-1, with 9 bases matching TRBD1. The CDR3 length is 13 residues. Germline V gene data show CDR1 as SGHTA and CDR2 as FQGTGA. V shed 4 bases and J 5 bases; nucleotides not matched to a gene: 2. The CDR3 reads CASSSGQGTEAFF. In DNA form, the CDR3 reads TGTGCCAGCAGCTCCGGACAGGGGACTGAAGCTTTCTTT.

The gene calls are TRBV6-2 or TRBV6-3 and TRBJ2-2, with 7 bases identical to TRBD1. V shed 7 bases and J 1 base; nucleotides not matched to a gene: 6. Germline loops: CDR1 MNHEY, CDR2 SVGEGT. This CDR3 is built from 15 residues. In DNA, the CDR3 is TGTGCCAGCAACCCACAGGGGCGGAACACCGGGGAGCTGTTTTTT. Translated, it gives CASNPQGRNTGELFF.

This clone appeared once. The chain links TRBV7-2 to TRBJ2-3; 14 bases fit TRBD2. This CDR3 contains 17 residues. The ends lost 4 bases at V and 8 bases at J; junction bases unmatched: 11. Per germline, CDR1 SGHTA and CDR2 FQGNSA. CDR3 in amino acids: CASSSLPLTSGGGTQYF. The CDR3 DNA is TGTGCCAGCAGCTCCCTCCCCCTGACTAGCGGGGGGGGTACGCAGTATTTT. Full variable domain (missing parts from reference TRBV7-2 and TRBJ2-3): GAGVSQSPSNKVTEKGKDVELRCDPISGHTALYWYRQSLGQGLEFLIYFQGNSAPDKSGLPSDRFSAERTGGSVSTLTIQRTQQEDSAVYLCASSSLPLTSGGGTQYFGPGTRLTVL.

V usage is TRBV19 and J usage is TRBJ2-1; TRBD2 agrees at 8 bases. Germline V gene data show CDR1 as LNHDA and CDR2 as SQIVND (reference sequence). The CDR3 is 13 residues long. Losses at the gene ends were 6 bases for V and 9 bases for J; bases not matched to a gene: 7. The CDR3 loop reads CASSPTSVSEQFF. CDR3 nucleotides: TGTGCCAGTAGCCCGACTAGCGTTAGTGAGCAGTTCTTC.

The genes are TRBV5-1 and TRBJ2-7, with 7 bases identical to TRBD2. The CDR3 runs 13 residues. The germline gives CDR1 SGHRS, CDR2 YFSETQ. Trimming at V came to 4 bases and at J to 3 bases, leaving 4 bases not matched to a gene. CDR3 amino acids: CASSPRGVYEQYF. CDR3 sequence (DNA): TGCGCCAGCAGCCCCCGGGGGGTCTACGAGCAGTACTTC.

This chain links TRBV5-1 with TRBJ2-7; possible D gene TRBD1, 8 bases. Germline assignment: CDR1 SGHRS and CDR2 YFSETQ. The CDR3 sequence is 16 residues long. V was shortened by 0 bases and J by 6 bases, with 19 bases between the two germline ends. The chain's CDR3 is CASSLEVQGGPPEQYF. Here the CDR3 DNA reads TGCGCCAGCAGCTTGGAAGTACAGGGGGGGCCTCCCGAGCAGTACTTC.

The chain carries TRBV5-1 and TRBJ1-1, with D possibly TRBD1 on 5 matching bases. The CDR3 spans 13 residues. With 1 base removed from V and 5 bases from J, the gap between germline ends came to 9 bases. The germline V gene encodes CDR1 SGHRS and CDR2 YFSETQ. CDR3 DNA: TGCGCCAGCAGCTTGTTCCAGGGAACTGAAGCTTTCTTT. Its translation is CASSLFQGTEAFF. The whole variable domain, filled in from reference TRBV5-1 and TRBJ1-1, reads KAGVTQTPRYLIKTRGQQVTLSCSPISGHRSVSWYQQTPGQGLQFLFEYFSETQRNKGNFPGRFSGRQFSNSRSEMNVSTLELGDSALYLCASSLFQGTEAFFGQGTRLTVV.

The chain recombines TRBV5-6 with TRBJ2-7, with TRBD2 as a possible D gene (5 bases). V shed 2 bases and J shed 4 bases, with 10 bases lying between them. Germline V CDR1 and CDR2: SGHDT, YYEEEE. The CDR3 totals 13 residues. CDR3 in DNA: TGTGCCAGCAGCTTAACGACTACTTACGAGCAGTACTTC. As protein: CASSLTTTYEQYF.

The V gene is TRBV9, the J gene TRBJ2-5; a possible D gene is TRBD2 (6 bases). The CDR3 extends over 14 amino acids. Germline loops: CDR1 SGDLS, CDR2 YYNGEE. Trimming removed 1 base from V and 0 bases from J, with 7 bases in between. The CDR3 reads CASSVWGDQETQYF. CDR3 coding DNA: TGTGCCAGCAGCGTATGGGGGGACCAAGAGACCCAGTACTTC.

This clone showed up just a few times. V is TRBV9 and J is TRBJ1-3; TRBD1 aligns across 7 bases. V was pared by 2 bases and J by 4 bases, with 3 bases of the junction left unmatched. Looked up from germline, CDR1 is SGDLS and CDR2 is YYNGEE. The CDR3 sequence is 14 residues long. As DNA, the CDR3 is TGTGCCAGCAGCGTGAGACAGGGAGGAAACACCATATATTTT. Amino acid sequence: CASSVRQGGNTIYF. The full variable domain, rest sourced from reference TRBV9 and TRBJ1-3, is DSGVTQTPKHLITATGQRVTLRCSPRSGDLSVYWYQQSLDQGLQFLIQYYNGEERAKGNILERFSAQQFPDLHSELNLSSLELGDSALYFCASSVRQGGNTIYFGEGSWLTVV.

The chain employs TRBV2 and TRBJ2-3; 9 positions match TRBD1. From germline, CDR1 is SNHLY and CDR2 FYNNEI. V was pared by 2 bases and J by 5 bases, with 11 bases of the junction left unmatched. This CDR3 has 17 residues. The CDR3, as DNA: TGTGCCAGCAGTGAACCTACCCGGGACAGGGTTCGAGATACGCAGTATTTT. Protein sequence: CASSEPTRDRVRDTQYF.

The chain recombines TRBV5-1 with TRBJ1-6; 10 positions agree with TRBD1. The CDR3 totals 16 residues. V was pared by 2 bases and J by 8 bases, with 7 bases of the junction left unmatched. Per germline, CDR1 SGHRS and CDR2 YFSETQ. The CDR3 is CASSFVTGTGDSPLHF. CDR3 nucleotide sequence: TGCGCCAGCAGCTTTGTTACCGGGACAGGGGATTCACCCCTCCACTTT.